These 8 T cell receptor beta chains were all obtained from the same sample, sequenced in a study of identifying expanded T cells in peripheral blood. This table comes from immunoSEQ multiplex PCR, and its TCRdb copy is limited to in-frame clones, with some not included. Of approximately 57,000 clones listed, roughly 89% are singletons. Sequencing input: blood. These receptors were obtained from a person aged 18 to 75 in good health.

By proportion, this clone is medium-sized (0.01 to 0.1%). V is TRBV6-4 and J is TRBJ2-1; 9 nucleotides match TRBD2. There are 15 residues in the CDR3. V lost 3 bases, J lost 6 bases, and 6 bases stayed unmatched. The germline V gene has CDR1 MRHNA and CDR2 SNTAGT. DNA of the CDR3: TGTGCCAGCAGTGAAGCGGGAGGAGGGGGCAATGAGCAGTTCTTC. Amino acid sequence: CASSEAGGGGNEQFF.

This clone showed up just once. CDR3 sequence: CASNPGLAGGLGETQYF. In nucleotides, the CDR3 is TGTGCCAGCAACCCGGGACTAGCGGGAGGGCTAGGGGAGACCCAGTACTTC. This chain joins TRBV7-8 and TRBJ2-5, with 16 bases fitting TRBD2. This CDR3 region has 17 residues. The J segment lost 5 bases and the V segment lost 7 bases, leaving 10 bases of the junction unmatched. Germline CDR1 is SGHVS and CDR2 is FQNEAQ.

V and J are TRBV9 and TRBJ2-7; D perhaps matches TRBD1 (5 bases). Trimming stripped 0 bases from V and 3 bases from J, with 13 bases between. Per germline, CDR1 SGDLS and CDR2 YYNGEE. The CDR3 contains 15 residues. The CDR3 loop is CASSVGAGSGYEQYF. The CDR3, as DNA: TGTGCCAGCAGCGTAGGGGCAGGGTCGGGCTACGAGCAGTACTTC.

The chain combines TRBV2 with TRBJ1-2; 9 bases match TRBD1. Germline V lookup: CDR1 SNHLY, CDR2 FYNNEI. The CDR3 covers 14 residues. J was trimmed by 3 bases and V by 7 bases; bases with no gene match: 6. The CDR3 here is CASKRQGEDYGYTF. Written as DNA, the CDR3 is TGTGCCAGCAAGAGACAGGGGGAAGACTATGGCTACACCTTC.

This chain uses TRBV28 with TRBJ2-1; the D is unclear. V was trimmed by 2 bases and J by 4 bases, leaving 6 bases between them. Germline V gene lookup returns CDR1 MDHEN and CDR2 SYDVKM. This CDR3 comprises 13 residues. CDR3 loop: CASSLIDYNEQFF. The CDR3 bases are TGTGCCAGCAGTTTAATCGATTACAATGAGCAGTTCTTC.

The genes are TRBV6-5 and TRBJ2-1; the match to TRBD2 covers 11 bases. The V gene end was trimmed by 6 bases and the J gene end by 3 bases; junction bases not matched to a gene: 4. Germline V lookup: CDR1 MNHEY, CDR2 SVGAGI. This CDR3 contains 15 residues. CDR3 amino acids: CASSLGLADYNEQFF. The CDR3 nucleotides read TGTGCCAGCAGCCTGGGACTAGCGGACTACAATGAGCAGTTCTTC.

This clone was counted only a few times. The chain is built from TRBV7-2 and TRBJ2-6, with 9 nucleotides matching TRBD1. Germline V gene data show CDR1 as SGHTA and CDR2 as FQGNSA. The length of the CDR3 is 17 residues. J lost 0 bases, V lost 6 bases, and 6 bases had no gene match. CDR3 bases: TGTGCCAGCAGTCCGGGACAGGGTTTCTCTGGGGCCAACGTCCTGACTTTC. As protein: CASSPGQGFSGANVLTF.

The rearrangement uses TRBV10-3 and TRBJ1-4; TRBD1 aligns across 7 bases. CDR1 is ENHRY and CDR2 is SYGVKD in the germline V gene. This CDR3 spans 16 amino acids. Losses at the gene ends were 3 bases for V and 0 bases for J; bases not matched to a gene: 4. Here the CDR3 DNA reads TGTGCCATCAGTGACCCGGACAGGTCAACTAATGAAAAACTGTTTTTT. Protein product: CAISDPDRSTNEKLFF.